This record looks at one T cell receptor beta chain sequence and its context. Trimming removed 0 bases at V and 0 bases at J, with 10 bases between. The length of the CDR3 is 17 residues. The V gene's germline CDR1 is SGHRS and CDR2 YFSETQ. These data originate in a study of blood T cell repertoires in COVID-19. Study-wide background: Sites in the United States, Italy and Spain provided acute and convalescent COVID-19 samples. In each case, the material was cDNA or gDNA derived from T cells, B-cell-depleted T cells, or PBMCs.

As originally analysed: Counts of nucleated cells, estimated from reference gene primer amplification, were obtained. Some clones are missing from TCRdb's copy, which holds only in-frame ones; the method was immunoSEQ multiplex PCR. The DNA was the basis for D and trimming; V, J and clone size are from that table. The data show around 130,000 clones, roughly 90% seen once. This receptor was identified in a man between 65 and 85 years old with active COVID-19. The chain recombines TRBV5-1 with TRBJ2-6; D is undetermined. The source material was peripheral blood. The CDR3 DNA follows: TGCGCCAGCAGCTTGGTTGGCTCAACCTCTGGGGCCAACGTCCTGACTTTC. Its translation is CASSLVGSTSGANVLTF. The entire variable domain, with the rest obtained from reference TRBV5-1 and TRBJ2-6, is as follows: KAGVTQTPRYLIKTRGQQVTLSCSPISGHRSVSWYQQTPGQGLQFLFEYFSETQRNKGNFPGRFSGRQFSNSRSEMNVSTLELGDSALYLCASSLVGSTSGANVLTFGAGSRLTVL.